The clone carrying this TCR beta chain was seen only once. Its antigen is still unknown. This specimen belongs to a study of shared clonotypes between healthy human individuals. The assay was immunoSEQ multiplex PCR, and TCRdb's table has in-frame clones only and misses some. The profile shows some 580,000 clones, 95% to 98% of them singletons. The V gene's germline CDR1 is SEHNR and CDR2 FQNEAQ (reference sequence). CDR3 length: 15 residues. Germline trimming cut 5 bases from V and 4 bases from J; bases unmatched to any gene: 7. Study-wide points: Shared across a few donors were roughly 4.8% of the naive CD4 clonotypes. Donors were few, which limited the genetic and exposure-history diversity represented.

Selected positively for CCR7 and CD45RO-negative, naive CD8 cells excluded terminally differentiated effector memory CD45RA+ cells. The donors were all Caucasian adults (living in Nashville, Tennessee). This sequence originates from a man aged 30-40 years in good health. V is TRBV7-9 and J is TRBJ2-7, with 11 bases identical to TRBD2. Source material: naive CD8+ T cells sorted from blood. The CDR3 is CASSHRGLADYEQYF. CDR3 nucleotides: TGTGCCAGCAGCCACCGGGGACTAGCGGATTACGAGCAGTACTTC.